The entry that follows covers one T cell receptor beta chain sequence. The data were taken from a study of blood T cell repertoires in COVID-19. Study details: Samples came from the United States, Italy and Spain, spanning acute and convalescent COVID-19. In each case, the material was cDNA or gDNA derived from T cells, B-cell-depleted T cells, or PBMCs.

Assay: immunoSEQ multiplex PCR; the TCRdb copy retains only in-frame clones and omits some. Here the sample spans 310,000 or so clones, approximately 90% being singletons. This CDR3 is built from 15 residues. V lost 1 base, J lost 3 bases, and 9 bases lay in between. Germline CDR1 SGHTA, CDR2 FQGNSA. The rearrangement joins TRBV7-2 to TRBJ2-2; D possibly corresponds to TRBD2 (5 bases). This sequence originates from a woman aged 50 to 60 who had recovered from COVID-19. The material sequenced was peripheral blood. The CDR3 nucleotides read TGTGCCAGCAGCTTAGGCGGGCATGACACCGGGGAGCTGTTTTTT. It encodes CASSLGGHDTGELFF.